What follows are 14 T cell receptor beta chains derived from one specimen sequenced in a study of T cells in Graves' hyperthyroidism and ophthalmopathy (dated by TCRdb to between 2017 and 2020). The library was produced with multiplex PCR. TCRdb names Illumina HiSeq 2000 as the instrument used. TCR beta CDR3 regions were amplified from RNA transcripts. A first-round RT-PCR of the TCR CDR3 used the HTBI primer set with the Qiagen OneStep RT-PCR kit. The public reads were quality trimmed at Q25 with fastp and then assembled into clones with MiXCR by TCRdb, keeping productive beta chains. Rows merge per CDR3 protein into single entries with the most common DNA and genes. This sample holds 750,000 to 950,000 distinct CDR3 sequences; about 38% were observed only once. Over 8% of the sample comes from the top ten. Sequencing was performed on blood. All receptors come from a man between 18 and 29 years old with Graves' hyperthyroidism.

The chain recombines TRBV19 with TRBJ2-3; D gene ambiguous. This CDR3 has 13 residues. V lost 5 bases to trimming and J lost 3 bases, with 9 bases between them. Germline-derived CDR1 and CDR2 are LNHDA and SQIVND (reference sequence). The CDR3 bases are TGTGCCAGTAGTCCCGACCGGACAGATACGCAGTATTTT. This codes for CASSPDRTDTQYF.

This clonotype was recorded many times. The chain joins TRBV29-1 to TRBJ2-7; perhaps TRBD1 as D (7 bases). The germline CDR1 and CDR2 sequences are SQVTM and ANQGSEA. V lost 8 bases to trimming and J lost 9 bases, with 20 bases between them. CDR3 length: 12 residues. CDR3 protein: CSIRRGLHGQYF. The CDR3 DNA follows: TGCAGCATTAGGAGGGGGCTCCACGGGCAGTACTTC.

The V call is TRBV24-1, the J call TRBJ2-2, with D uncertain. V lost 4 bases and J 5 bases, leaving 10 bases between the germline ends. The CDR3 length is 14 residues. CDR1 is KGHDR and CDR2 is SFDVKD in the germline V gene. CDR3 loop: CATSDRHGTGELFF. CDR3 coding DNA: TGTGCCACCAGTGACCGTCACGGGACCGGGGAGCTGTTTTTT.

This clonotype showed up just once. The V and J genes are TRBV7-2 and TRBJ2-5; tentatively, D is TRBD2 (5 bases). Germline V CDR1 and CDR2: SGHTA, FQGNSA. V lost 1 base and J 2 bases, leaving 11 bases between the germline ends. The CDR3 has 15 residues. In nucleotides, the CDR3 is TGTGCCAGCAGCTTAGATGCCTGGACTCAAGAGACCCAGTACTTC. As protein: CASSLDAWTQETQYF.

Written as DNA, the CDR3 is TGTGCCAGCGGACTTCTGAACACCGGGGAGCTGTTTTTT. Its translation: CASGLLNTGELFF. This chain joins TRBV10-3 and TRBJ2-2, with D possibly TRBD2 on 5 matching bases. Germline values: CDR1 ENHRY, CDR2 SYGVKD. This CDR3 comprises 13 residues. Trimming removed 10 bases from V and 1 base from J, with 10 bases in between.

In this sample, this clonotype turned up many times. The chain has TRBV24-1 and TRBJ2-2, with D hard to call. This CDR3 region has 13 residues. Germline V gene data show CDR1 as KGHDR and CDR2 as SFDVKD. Trimming cost V 0 bases and J 8 bases, with 6 bases left between them. CDR3 in amino acids: CATSDLEFGELFF. The CDR3 DNA is TGTGCCACCAGTGATTTGGAGTTTGGGGAGCTGTTTTTT.

This clonotype was observed a few times. The chain employs TRBV9 and TRBJ2-2, with TRBD2 as a possible D gene (6 bases). From germline, CDR1 is SGDLS and CDR2 YYNGEE. Deletions cut 1 base from V and 1 base from J, with 20 bases between. The CDR3 contains 19 residues. CDR3 in DNA: TGTGCCAGCAGCGTATTATCCCTAAGGGCAGCGGGGAACACCGGGGAGCTGTTTTTT. This sequence encodes CASSVLSLRAAGNTGELFF.

This clonotype was seen more than once but under ten times. The chain uses TRBV5-1 and TRBJ2-7; 7 positions agree with TRBD2. V was pared by 4 bases and J by 7 bases, with 11 bases of the junction left unmatched. CDR1 and CDR2 (germline): SGHRS, YFSETQ. The CDR3 is made up of 14 amino acids. The DNA of the CDR3 is TGCGCCAGCAGCGATCCGGGGGGAATCGGGGAGCAGTACTTC. Its protein is CASSDPGGIGEQYF.

This clonotype was seen only a few times. CDR3 nucleotide sequence: TGTGCCAGCAGCAGGGGACAGGGATCGGGGGAGACCCAGTACTTC. It specifies CASSRGQGSGETQYF. The chain combines TRBV7-9 with TRBJ2-5; 9 bases align to TRBD1. Germline V CDR1 and CDR2: SEHNR, FQNEAQ (reference sequence). V lost 5 bases and J lost 5; bases outside the gene matches: 9. The CDR3 runs 15 residues.

This clonotype was counted a single time. The rearrangement links TRBV10-3 to TRBJ2-6, with 10 bases that match TRBD2. Germline CDR1 is ENHRY and CDR2 is SYGVKD. This CDR3 spans 19 amino acids. Trimming removed 10 bases from V and 1 base from J; junction bases left unmatched: 16. The CDR3 protein is CASQILLLAGESGANVLTF. CDR3 bases: TGTGCCAGCCAAATATTACTGCTAGCGGGAGAGTCTGGGGCCAACGTCCTGACTTTC.

This clonotype has only a few counts. This chain joins TRBV5-6 and TRBJ2-7; D is unresolved. Trimming removed 4 bases from V and 2 bases from J, with 10 bases in between. Germline lookup yields CDR1 SGHDT and CDR2 YYEEEE. The CDR3 length is 13 residues. CDR3 region: CASSQGLPYEQYF. The CDR3 nucleotides read TGTGCCAGCAGCCAAGGGCTACCCTACGAGCAGTACTTC.

A remark on this clonotype: One junction end does not reproduce the germline sequence, and a read error may be involved. CDR3 in amino acids: CASSYSREVGTEAFF. The CDR3 DNA reads TGTGCCAGCAGTTACTCGAGGGAGGTCGGCACTGAAGCTTTCTTT. This rearrangement joins TRBV10-3 to TRBJ1-1, with D uncertain. The germline CDR1 and CDR2 sequences are ENHRY and SYGVKD. This CDR3 comprises 15 residues.

There are a few counts of this clonotype. V is TRBV9 and J is TRBJ2-5; D is perhaps TRBD2 (6 bases). The CDR3 has 15 residues. Trimming cost V 4 bases and J 1 base, with 14 bases left between them. Germline V gene sequence: CDR1 SGDLS, CDR2 YYNGEE. The CDR3 loop is CASSPSPGVQETQYF. DNA of the CDR3: TGTGCCAGCAGCCCCTCGCCGGGAGTCCAAGAGACCCAGTACTTC.

This clonotype was recorded many times. The chain uses TRBV7-8 and TRBJ2-5; perhaps TRBD2 as D (5 bases). The CDR3 is made up of 13 amino acids. Trimming cost V 5 bases and J 4 bases, with 11 bases left between them. The germline V gene encodes CDR1 SGHVS and CDR2 FQNEAQ. Here the CDR3 DNA reads TGTGCCAGCAGCCTCCGGGGAGCAGAGACCCAGTACTTC. Protein: CASSLRGAETQYF.